The T cell receptor beta chain under discussion was sequenced for a study of CD8+ T cells in alopecia areata. The ends were cut back, 3 bases at V and 6 bases at J, with 9 bases in the middle. The germline V gene encodes CDR1 ENHRY and CDR2 SYGVKD. The CDR3 length is 13 residues. This clone is a singleton in its sample. Its cognate antigen is unknown. The sample's treatment: oral pan-JAK inhibitor, 5-10 mg twice daily. Specimens obtained from alopecia areata patients comprised lesional scalp punch biopsies and peripheral blood. Whole-study findings and limits: The presence of one nonresponder keeps the tie between baseline CD8+ expansion and response uncertain.

RNA extraction was followed by reverse transcription into cDNA, which acted as the sequencing template. Measured with immunoSEQ multiplex PCR; TCRdb has only the in-frame clones, and not every one. The sample contains about 200,000 clones, around 56% of which appear only once. This receptor was obtained from a human donor with alopecia areata. V and J are TRBV10-3 and TRBJ1-5, with D perhaps TRBD1 (5 bases). The sample was CD4+ T cells sorted from blood, taken at week 4, from a patient treated with tofacitinib. The CDR3 spells CAISDRVGQPQHF. The DNA for the CDR3 is TGTGCCATCAGTGACAGGGTCGGTCAGCCCCAGCATTTT.